Listed below are T cell receptor beta chains from one sample, sequenced in a study of post-analysis software for immune sequencing data. TCRdb re-analysed the PCR reads in MiXCR, keeping a single row per CDR3 protein. This sample carries over 700,000 distinct CDR3 sequences, about 32% of them seen once, and the ten largest clones take roughly 0.57%. Sample: blood. These receptors were obtained from a girl between 5 and 17 years old with multiple sclerosis. The CDR3 runs from the conserved cysteine through the conserved F or W. A D gene is named only where the DNA matches it firmly. Only part of the rows carry a size: once, few, many, or a class if the clone is expanded.

v_gene,abundance,j_gene,d_gene,CDR3aa,CDR3nt
TRBV20-1,few,TRBJ2-1,TRBD2,CSARAPMGLAGGPSFLYNEQFF,TGCAGTGCTAGAGCGCCGATGGGACTAGCGGGAGGGCCCTCTTTCCTCTACAATGAGCAGTTCTTC
TRBV5-1,.,TRBJ2-1,.,CASSPYRGGRNEQFF,TGCGCCAGCTCCCCCTACAGGGGGGGGCGCAATGAGCAGTTCTTC
TRBV4-1,.,TRBJ2-5,TRBD2,CASSPMASGGYGETQYF,TGCGCCAGCAGCCCAATGGCTAGCGGGGGCTACGGGGAGACCCAGTACTTC
TRBV4-1,.,TRBJ1-4,.,CASAMGAYEKLFF,TGCGCCAGCGCCATGGGGGCTTATGAAAAACTGTTTTTT
TRBV12-3/TRBV12-4,.,TRBJ1-5,.,CASSLTIKPSGKPQHF,TGTGCCAGCAGTCTGACCATTAAGCCCTCTGGGAAGCCCCAGCATTTT
TRBV28,few,TRBJ2-3,TRBD2,CASSSTGGMKDTQYF,TGTGCCAGCAGTTCCACGGGAGGGATGAAAGATACGCAGTATTTT
TRBV10-3,.,TRBJ1-1,TRBD1,CATEGQGATEAFF,TGTGCCACGGAGGGGCAGGGGGCGACTGAAGCTTTCTTT
TRBV29-1,few,TRBJ2-3,.,CSVAEVVTDTQYF,TGCAGCGTTGCCGAGGTAGTAACAGATACGCAGTATTTT
TRBV4-1,many,TRBJ2-1,TRBD1,CASSQDPGNRGRLGEQFF,TGCGCCAGCAGCCAAGATCCGGGGAACAGGGGGCGGCTGGGTGAGCAGTTCTTC
TRBV7-2,.,TRBJ2-1,.,CASSFGTYYNEQFF,TGTGCCAGCAGCTTCGGGACCTATTACAATGAGCAGTTCTTC
TRBV29-1,.,TRBJ2-5,.,CSVVTGSRATQYF,TGCAGCGTTGTAACCGGTAGTCGGGCGACCCAGTACTTC
TRBV5-1,once,TRBJ1-1,.,CASSSTSGVTEAFF,TGCGCCAGCAGCTCGACCTCGGGGGTCACTGAAGCTTTCTTT
TRBV27,.,TRBJ2-3,TRBD2,CASRGRSGGFVDTQYF,TGTGCCAGCCGCGGACGGAGCGGGGGGTTTGTAGATACGCAGTATTTT
TRBV15,.,TRBJ2-1,.,CATSPFPGEAREQFF,TGTGCCACCAGCCCTTTCCCGGGGGAGGCTCGTGAGCAGTTCTTC
TRBV9,.,TRBJ2-1,.,CASSSQGLLNEQFF,TGTGCCAGCAGCTCCCAGGGACTCCTCAATGAGCAGTTCTTC
TRBV11-2,few,TRBJ2-3,.,CASSLWPDTQYF,TGTGCCAGCAGCCTATGGCCAGATACGCAGTATTTT
TRBV25-1,.,TRBJ2-5,.,CANSEGIAETQYF,TGTGCCAACTCCGAGGGTATCGCGGAGACCCAGTACTTC
TRBV5-1,.,TRBJ2-3,TRBD2,CASCLGGSSTDTQYF,TGCGCCAGCTGCCTGGGGGGGTCTAGCACAGATACGCAGTATTTT
TRBV20-1,few,TRBJ1-2,TRBD1,CSARDRNRGAGGYTF,TGCAGTGCTAGAGACCGGAACAGGGGGGCGGGTGGCTACACCTTC
TRBV6-5,few,TRBJ2-3,.,CASSYSGGTSTDTQYF,TGTGCCAGCAGTTACTCGGGGGGAACTAGCACAGATACGCAGTATTTT
TRBV9,few,TRBJ1-1,TRBD1,CASNVSGTGDTEAFF,TGTGCCAGCAACGTGTCCGGGACAGGGGACACTGAAGCTTTCTTT
TRBV3-1,.,TRBJ2-5,TRBD1,CASSQGGQGNQETQYF,TGTGCCAGCAGCCAAGGGGGACAGGGGAACCAAGAGACCCAGTACTTC
TRBV7-6,few,TRBJ2-3,TRBD2,CASSFPIAGGSTDTQYF,TGTGCCAGCAGCTTCCCTATAGCGGGGGGCAGCACAGATACGCAGTATTTT
TRBV20-1,.,TRBJ2-1,.,CSARSEGGWDNEQFF,TGCAGTGCTAGATCGGAGGGGGGGTGGGACAATGAGCAGTTCTTC
TRBV6-1,.,TRBJ2-5,.,CASSKAQSRTDTKETQYF,TGTGCCAGCAGCAAAGCCCAGTCCAGGACGGATACCAAAGAGACCCAGTACTTC
TRBV20-1,.,TRBJ2-5,.,CSAGGEVRKEAQYF,TGCAGTGCTGGAGGGGAGGTCAGGAAAGAGGCCCAGTACTTC
TRBV20-1,few,TRBJ2-3,.,CSARGGTVPGSTDTQYF,TGCAGTGCTAGAGGGGGGACTGTGCCCGGAAGCACAGATACGCAGTATTTT
TRBV12-3/TRBV12-4,.,TRBJ1-2,.,CASRRDTTNYGYTF,TGTGCCAGCCGACGGGACACGACTAACTATGGCTACACCTTC
TRBV7-2,.,TRBJ1-1,.,CASSLPYEAFF,TGTGCCAGCAGCTTACCTTATGAAGCTTTCTTT